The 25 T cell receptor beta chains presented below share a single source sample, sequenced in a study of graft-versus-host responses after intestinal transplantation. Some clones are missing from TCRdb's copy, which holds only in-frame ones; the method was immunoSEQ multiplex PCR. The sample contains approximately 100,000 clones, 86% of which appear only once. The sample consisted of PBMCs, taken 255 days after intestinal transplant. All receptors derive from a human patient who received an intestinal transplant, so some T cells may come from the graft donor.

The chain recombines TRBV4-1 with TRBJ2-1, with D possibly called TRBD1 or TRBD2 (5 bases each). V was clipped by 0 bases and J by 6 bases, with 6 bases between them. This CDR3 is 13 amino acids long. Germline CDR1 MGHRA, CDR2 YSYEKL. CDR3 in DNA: TGCGCCAGCAGCCAAGACGGGGCCAATGAGCAGTTCTTC. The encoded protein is CASSQDGANEQFF.

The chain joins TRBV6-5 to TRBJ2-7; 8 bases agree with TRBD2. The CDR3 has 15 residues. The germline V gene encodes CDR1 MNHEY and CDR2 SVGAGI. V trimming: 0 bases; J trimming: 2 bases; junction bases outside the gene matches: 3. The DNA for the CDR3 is TGTGCCAGCAGTTACTCGAGCGGGAGAGCCTACGAGCAGTACTTC. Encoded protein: CASSYSSGRAYEQYF.

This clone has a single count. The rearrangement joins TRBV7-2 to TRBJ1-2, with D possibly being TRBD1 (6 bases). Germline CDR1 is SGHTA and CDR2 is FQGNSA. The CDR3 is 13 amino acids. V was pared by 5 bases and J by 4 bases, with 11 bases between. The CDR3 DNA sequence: TGTGCCAGCAGCGCCCCGGACAGCTATGGCTACACCTTC. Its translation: CASSAPDSYGYTF.

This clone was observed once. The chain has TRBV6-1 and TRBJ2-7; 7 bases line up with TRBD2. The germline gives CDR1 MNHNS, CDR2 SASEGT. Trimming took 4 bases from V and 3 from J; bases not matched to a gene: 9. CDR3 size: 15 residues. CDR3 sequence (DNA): TGTGCCAGCAGTGTCGGGAGGAACGCTTTCTACGAGCAGTACTTC. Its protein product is CASSVGRNAFYEQYF.

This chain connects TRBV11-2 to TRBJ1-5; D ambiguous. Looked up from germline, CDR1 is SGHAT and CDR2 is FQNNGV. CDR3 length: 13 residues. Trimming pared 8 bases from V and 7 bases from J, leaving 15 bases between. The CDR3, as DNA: TGTGCCAGCTCCGCCGGGGTTCACCAGCCCCAGCATTTT. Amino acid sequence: CASSAGVHQPQHF.

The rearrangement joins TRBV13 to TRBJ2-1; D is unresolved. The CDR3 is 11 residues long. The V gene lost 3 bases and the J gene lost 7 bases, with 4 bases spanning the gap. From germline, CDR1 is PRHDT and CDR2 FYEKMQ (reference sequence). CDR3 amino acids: CASSFNNEQFF. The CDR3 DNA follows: TGTGCCAGCAGCTTTAATAATGAGCAGTTCTTC.

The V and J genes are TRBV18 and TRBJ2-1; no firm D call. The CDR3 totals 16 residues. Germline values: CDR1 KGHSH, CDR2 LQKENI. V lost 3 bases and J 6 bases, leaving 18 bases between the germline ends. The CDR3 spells CASSPLPGSTLNEQFF. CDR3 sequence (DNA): TGTGCCAGCTCACCCCTCCCGGGTTCAACCCTCAATGAGCAGTTCTTC.

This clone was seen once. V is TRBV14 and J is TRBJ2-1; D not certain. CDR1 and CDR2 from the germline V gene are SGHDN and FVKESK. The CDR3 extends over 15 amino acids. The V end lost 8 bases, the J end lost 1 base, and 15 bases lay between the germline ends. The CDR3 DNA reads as TGTGCCAGCGCGTCGGCGGTTACATCCTACAATGAGCAGTTCTTC. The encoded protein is CASASAVTSYNEQFF.

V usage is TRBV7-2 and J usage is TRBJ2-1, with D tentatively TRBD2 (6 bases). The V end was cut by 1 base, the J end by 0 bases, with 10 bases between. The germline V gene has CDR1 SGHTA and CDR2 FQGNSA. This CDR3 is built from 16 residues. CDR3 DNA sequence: TGTGCCAGCAGCTTAGAGGGACTTAGCTCCTACAATGAGCAGTTCTTC. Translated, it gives CASSLEGLSSYNEQFF. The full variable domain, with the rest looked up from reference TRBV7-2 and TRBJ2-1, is GAGVSQSPSNKVTEKGKDVELRCDPISGHTALYWYRQSLGQGLEFLIYFQGNSAPDKSGLPSDRFSAERTGGSVSTLTIQRTQQEDSAVYLCASSLEGLSSYNEQFFGPGTRLTVL.

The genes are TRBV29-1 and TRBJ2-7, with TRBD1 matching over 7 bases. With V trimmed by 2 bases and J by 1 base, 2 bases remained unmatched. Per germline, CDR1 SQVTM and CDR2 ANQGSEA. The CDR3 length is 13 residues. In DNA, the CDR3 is TGCAGCGTTGAAACAGGGGATTCCTACGAGCAGTACTTC. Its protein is CSVETGDSYEQYF.

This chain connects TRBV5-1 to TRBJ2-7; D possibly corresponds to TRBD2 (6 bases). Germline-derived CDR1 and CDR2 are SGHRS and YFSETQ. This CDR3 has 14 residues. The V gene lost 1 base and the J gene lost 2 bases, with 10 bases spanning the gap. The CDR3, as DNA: TGCGCCAGCAGCTTGCTGGGAGGCACCTACGAGCAGTACTTC. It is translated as CASSLLGGTYEQYF. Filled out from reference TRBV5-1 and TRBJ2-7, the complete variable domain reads KAGVTQTPRYLIKTRGQQVTLSCSPISGHRSVSWYQQTPGQGLQFLFEYFSETQRNKGNFPGRFSGRQFSNSRSEMNVSTLELGDSALYLCASSLLGGTYEQYFGPGTRLTVT.

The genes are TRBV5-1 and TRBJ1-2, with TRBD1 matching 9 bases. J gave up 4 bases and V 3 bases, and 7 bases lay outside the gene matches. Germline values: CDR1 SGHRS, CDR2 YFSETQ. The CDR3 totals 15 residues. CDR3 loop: CASSYSPDRGYGYTF. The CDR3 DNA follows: TGCGCCAGCAGCTATTCCCCGGACAGGGGCTATGGCTACACCTTC.

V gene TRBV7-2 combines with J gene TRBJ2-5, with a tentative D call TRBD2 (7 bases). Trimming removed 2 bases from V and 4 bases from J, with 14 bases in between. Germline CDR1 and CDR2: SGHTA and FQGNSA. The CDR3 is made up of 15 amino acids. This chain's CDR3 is CASSLMSGGGETQYF. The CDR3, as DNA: TGTGCCAGCAGCTTAATGTCGGGGGGCGGAGAGACCCAGTACTTC.

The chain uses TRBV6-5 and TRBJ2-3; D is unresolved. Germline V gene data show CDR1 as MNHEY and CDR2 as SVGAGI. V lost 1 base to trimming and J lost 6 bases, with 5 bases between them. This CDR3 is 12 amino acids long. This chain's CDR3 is CASSYYGDTQYF. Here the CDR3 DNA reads TGTGCCAGCAGTTACTATGGGGATACGCAGTATTTT.

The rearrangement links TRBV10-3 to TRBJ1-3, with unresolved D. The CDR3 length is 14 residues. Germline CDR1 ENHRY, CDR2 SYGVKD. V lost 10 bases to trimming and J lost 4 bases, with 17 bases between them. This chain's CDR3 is CATSGGEVGNTIYF. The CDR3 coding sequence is TGTGCCACCTCTGGAGGAGAGGTGGGAAACACCATATATTTT.

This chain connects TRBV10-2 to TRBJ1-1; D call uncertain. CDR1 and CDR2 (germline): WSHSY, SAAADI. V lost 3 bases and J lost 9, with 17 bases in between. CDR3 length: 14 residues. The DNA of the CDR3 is TGCGCCAGCAGTGACACCCGGAGGGAAGGGAAAGCTTTCTTT. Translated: CASSDTRREGKAFF.

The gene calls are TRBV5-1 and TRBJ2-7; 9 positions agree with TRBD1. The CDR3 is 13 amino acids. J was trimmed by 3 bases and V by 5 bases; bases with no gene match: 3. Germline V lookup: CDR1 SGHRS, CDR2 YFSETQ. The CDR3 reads CASSLTGGYEQYV. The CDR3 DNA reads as TGCGCCAGCAGTCTGACAGGGGGCTACGAGCAGTACGTC.

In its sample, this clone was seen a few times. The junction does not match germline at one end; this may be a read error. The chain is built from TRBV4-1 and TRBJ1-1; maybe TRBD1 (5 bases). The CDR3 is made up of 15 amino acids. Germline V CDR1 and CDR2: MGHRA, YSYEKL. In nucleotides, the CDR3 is TGCGCCAGCAGCCAAGAGGGGGTAAGGAACCCTGAAGCTTTCTTT. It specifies CASSQEGVRNPEAFF.

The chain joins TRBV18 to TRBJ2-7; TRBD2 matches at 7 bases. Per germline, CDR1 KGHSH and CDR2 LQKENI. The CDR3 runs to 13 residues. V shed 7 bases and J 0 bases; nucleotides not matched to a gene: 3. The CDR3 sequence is CASLGGVSYEQYF. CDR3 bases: TGTGCCAGCTTGGGGGGGGTCTCCTACGAGCAGTACTTC.

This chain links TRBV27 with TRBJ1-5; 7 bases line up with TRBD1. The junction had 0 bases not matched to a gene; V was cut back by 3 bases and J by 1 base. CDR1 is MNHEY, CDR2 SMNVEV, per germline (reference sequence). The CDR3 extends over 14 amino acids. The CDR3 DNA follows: TGTGCCAGCAGTTTCAGGGGGAGCAATCAGCCCCAGCATTTT. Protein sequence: CASSFRGSNQPQHF.

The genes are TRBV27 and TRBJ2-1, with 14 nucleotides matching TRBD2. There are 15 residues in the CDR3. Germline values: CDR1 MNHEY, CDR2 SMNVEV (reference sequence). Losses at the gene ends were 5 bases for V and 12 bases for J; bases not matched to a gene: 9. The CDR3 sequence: CASSPEGLAGERQFF. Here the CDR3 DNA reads TGTGCCAGCAGTCCCGAGGGACTAGCGGGGGAAAGGCAGTTCTTC.

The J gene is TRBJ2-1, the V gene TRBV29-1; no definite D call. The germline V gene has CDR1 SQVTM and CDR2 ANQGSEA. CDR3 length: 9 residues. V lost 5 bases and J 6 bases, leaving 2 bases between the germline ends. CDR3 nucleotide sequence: TGCAGCGTTCCCAATGAGCAGTTCTTC. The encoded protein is CSVPNEQFF.

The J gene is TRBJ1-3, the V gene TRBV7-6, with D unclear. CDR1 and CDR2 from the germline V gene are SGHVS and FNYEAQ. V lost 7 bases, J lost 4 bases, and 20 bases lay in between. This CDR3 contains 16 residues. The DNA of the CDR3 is TGTGCCAGCAAGCCCTATTGGACGTTAGGCGGAAACACCATATATTTT. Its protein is CASKPYWTLGGNTIYF. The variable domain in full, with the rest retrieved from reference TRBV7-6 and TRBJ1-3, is GAGVSQSPRYKVTKRGQDVALRCDPISGHVSLYWYRQALGQGPEFLTYFNYEAQQDKSGLPNDRFSAERPEGSISTLTIQRTEQRDSAMYRCASKPYWTLGGNTIYFGEGSWLTVV.

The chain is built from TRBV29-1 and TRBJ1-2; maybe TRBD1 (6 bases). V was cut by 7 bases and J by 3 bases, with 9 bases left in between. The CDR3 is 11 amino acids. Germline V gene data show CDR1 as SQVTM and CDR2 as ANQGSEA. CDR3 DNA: TGCAGCGCCAGGACAGACTATGGCTACACCTTC. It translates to CSARTDYGYTF. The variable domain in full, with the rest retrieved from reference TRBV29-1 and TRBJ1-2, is SAVISQKPSRDICQRGTSLTIQCQVDSQVTMMFWYRQQPGQSLTLIATANQGSEATYESGFVIDKFPISRPNLTFSTLTVSNMSPEDSSIYLCSARTDYGYTFGSGTRLTVV.

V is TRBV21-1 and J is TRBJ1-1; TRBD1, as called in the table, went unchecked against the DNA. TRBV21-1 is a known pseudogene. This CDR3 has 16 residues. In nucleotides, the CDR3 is TGTGCCAGCGTCAAAGAATTTATCCAGGGGAACACTGAAGCTTTCTTT. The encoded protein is CASVKEFIQGNTEAFF.